The 13 T cell receptor beta chains presented below share a single source sample, sequenced in a study of patients and donors after allogeneic stem cell transplantation. TCRdb independently ran MiXCR on the RT-PCR reads; one entry per CDR3 protein. Here the sample spans approximately 160,000 distinct CDR3 sequences, approximately 28% being singletons. Sequencing input: blood, either unsorted or a sorted T cell fraction (not recorded which). The receptor set was obtained from a human donor who was either an allogeneic HSCT recipient or a stem cell or donor lymphocyte infusion donor (not recorded which). It is not recorded whose cells these are; they may come from a transplant donor.

As regards this clonotype: Because it lacks the conserved phenylalanine or tryptophan at the end, this CDR3 is likely a read error. This chain links TRBV30 with TRBJ1-5; D possibly corresponds to TRBD1 (6 bases). Between the trimmed V and J ends, which lost 0 bases and 7 bases, there was a span of 10 bases. This CDR3 contains 13 residues. Germline CDR1 is GTSNPN and CDR2 is SVGIG (reference sequence). CDR3 sequence: CAWSVNREQPQHY. CDR3 sequence (DNA): TGTGCCTGGAGTGTCAACAGGGAGCAGCCCCAGCATTAT.

The chain recombines TRBV4-1 with TRBJ2-7; 11 bases match TRBD2. This CDR3 contains 17 residues. Losses at the gene ends were 4 bases for V and 4 bases for J; bases not matched to a gene: 12. Germline-derived CDR1 and CDR2 are MGHRA and YSYEKL. DNA of the CDR3: TGCGCCAGCAGCCTCTCCGGGACTAGCGGCTACTCTTACGAGCAGTACTTC. Amino acids: CASSLSGTSGYSYEQYF.

This clonotype came up a few times. The V gene is TRBV7-9, the J gene TRBJ2-7; D is unresolved. CDR3 length: 14 amino acids. Germline CDR1 reads SEHNR; CDR2 reads FQNEAQ (reference sequence). V dropped 1 base and J dropped 5 bases, with 12 bases sitting between them. DNA of the CDR3: TGTGCCAGCAGCTTAGTGGGCTTCTTCGACGAGCAGTACTTC. This encodes CASSLVGFFDEQYF. The complete variable domain, with remaining parts taken from reference TRBV7-9 and TRBJ2-7, reads DTGVSQNPRHKITKRGQNVTFRCDPISEHNRLYWYRQTLGQGPEFLTYFQNEAQLEKSRLLSDRFSAERPKGSFSTLEIQRTEQGDSAMYLCASSLVGFFDEQYFGPGTRLTVT.

This clonotype was counted only a few times. V usage is TRBV20-1 and J usage is TRBJ1-6; weak D call: TRBD1 (6 bases). Trimming took 0 bases from V and 6 from J, leaving 18 bases between them. The germline V gene encodes CDR1 DFQATT and CDR2 SNEGSKA (reference sequence). The CDR3 is 17 amino acids. Here the CDR3 reads CSARDGVYRDGNSPLHF. The CDR3 nucleotides are TGCAGTGCTAGAGATGGTGTCTACAGGGACGGTAATTCACCCCTCCACTTT.

The rearrangement joins TRBV4-1 to TRBJ2-7; weak D call: TRBD1 (6 bases). The V end lost 1 base, the J end lost 3 bases, and 10 bases lay between the germline ends. Germline CDR1 MGHRA, CDR2 YSYEKL. The CDR3 is made up of 14 amino acids. The CDR3 DNA reads as TGCGCCAGCAGCCAAGCAGGGGCAGGCTACGAGCAGTACTTC. Its translation is CASSQAGAGYEQYF.

In its sample, this clonotype was seen a few times. This rearrangement joins TRBV3-1 to TRBJ2-1, with TRBD2 matching 7 bases. This CDR3 has 16 residues. J was trimmed by 3 bases and V by 1 base; bases with no gene match: 6. The germline V gene encodes CDR1 LGHDT and CDR2 YNNKEL (reference sequence). The CDR3 loop reads CASSQVWEGLYNEQFF. As DNA, the CDR3 is TGTGCCAGCAGCCAAGTGTGGGAGGGACTCTACAATGAGCAGTTCTTC.

This clonotype was detected only a few times. The chain is built from TRBV5-1 and TRBJ2-7, with 9 bases aligning to TRBD2. CDR3 size: 15 residues. CDR1 and CDR2 (germline): SGHRS, YFSETQ. J lost 3 bases, V lost 0 bases, and 4 bases had no gene match. For the CDR3, the DNA is TGCGCCAGCAGCTTGGAGTTAGCGGGAGTCTACGAGCAGTACTTC. Translation: CASSLELAGVYEQYF.

This clonotype was recorded a few times. The rearrangement links TRBV7-2 to TRBJ1-2; D not resolved. V shed 4 bases and J shed 3 bases, with 9 bases lying between them. The CDR3 extends over 13 amino acids. CDR1 and CDR2 from the germline V gene are SGHTA and FQGNSA. The DNA of the CDR3 is TGTGCCAGCAGCTACGACACCTACTATGGCTACACCTTC. The encoded protein is CASSYDTYYGYTF.

The rearrangement uses TRBV11-2 and TRBJ2-3; 12 positions match TRBD2. The CDR3 contains 16 residues. V lost 5 bases to trimming and J lost 2 bases; unmatched junction nucleotides: 5. The germline V gene encodes CDR1 SGHAT and CDR2 FQNNGV. CDR3 in amino acids: CASSPGLAGPTDTQYF. CDR3 nucleotides: TGTGCCAGCAGCCCCGGACTAGCGGGACCCACAGATACGCAGTATTTT.

The rearrangement uses TRBV2 and TRBJ2-4, with D possibly being TRBD1 (5 bases). V lost 3 bases and J 11 bases, leaving 8 bases between the germline ends. The CDR3 spans 11 residues. From germline, CDR1 is SNHLY and CDR2 FYNNEI. The CDR3 coding sequence is TGTGCCAGCAGTGAGACAGTATTTCAGTACTTC. Its protein product is CASSETVFQYF.

A few counts support this clonotype. The CDR3 coding sequence is TGCAGCTACCTTGGAGCTAGGTTGCCATTGGAGCAGTTCTTC. This encodes CSYLGARLPLEQFF. This chain links TRBV29-1 with TRBJ2-1, with D hard to call. The length of the CDR3 is 14 residues. Per the germline V gene, CDR1 is SQVTM and CDR2 is ANQGSEA. With 8 bases removed from V and 10 bases from J, the gap between germline ends came to 24 bases.

This clonotype was observed a handful of times. This chain uses TRBV5-6 with TRBJ1-2; tentative D call: TRBD1 (5 bases). The CDR3 extends over 16 amino acids. V was pared by 2 bases and J by 5 bases, with 19 bases between. Germline V gene lookup returns CDR1 SGHDT and CDR2 YYEEEE. The CDR3 reads CASSFFDLTGGYGYTF. The CDR3 DNA sequence: TGTGCCAGCAGCTTCTTTGACTTGACCGGGGGGTATGGCTACACCTTC.

This clonotype came up a few times. The J gene is TRBJ1-4, the V gene TRBV5-1; D possibly corresponds to TRBD1 (6 bases). Germline CDR1 reads SGHRS; CDR2 reads YFSETQ. The CDR3 runs 14 residues. Trimming took off 1 base at V and 7 bases at J, with 11 bases between the two ends. The CDR3 is CASSLNRAGEKLFF. The CDR3 nucleotides read TGCGCCAGCAGCTTGAACAGGGCGGGTGAAAAACTGTTTTTT.